The sequence of this T cell receptor (beta chain) was determined in a study of T cells in Graves' hyperthyroidism and ophthalmopathy. Study-level findings and limits: Most thyroid clonotypes with frequency above 0.001 were detected in blood.

The sample holds many counts of this clonotype. The antigen is undetermined. The investigators amplified TCR beta CDR3 regions from RNA transcripts. Using the HTBI primer set, a first-round RT-PCR was run on the TCR CDR3. Each CDR3 protein is one row after TCRdb ran MiXCR on the multiplex PCR reads. The sample lists around 300,000 distinct CDR3 sequences, 13% to 15% occurring once. The length of the CDR3 is 13 residues. V trimming: 6 bases; J trimming: 2 bases; junction bases outside the gene matches: 6. The germline CDR1 and CDR2 sequences are DFQATT and SNEGSKA (reference sequence). Each patient was aged 18 to 65 and had newly diagnosed hyperthyroidism of under 2 months' duration.

Material: blood. This chain joins TRBV20-1 and TRBJ2-5; 7 bases fit TRBD1. This TCR derives from a woman in her 50s with Graves' hyperthyroidism that later progressed to Graves' ophthalmopathy. The CDR3 bases are TGCAGTGCAAAGGACAGGAATCAAGAGACCCAGTACTTC. The encoded protein is CSAKDRNQETQYF.